This T cell receptor beta chain is drawn from a study of CD8 T cells in Susac syndrome. Germline CDR1 and CDR2: DFQATT and SNEGSKA (reference sequence). This CDR3 has 13 amino acids. V lost 2 bases and J lost 5, with 13 bases in between. The RNA input was about 0.45 to 1 ug, and it was reverse transcribed with random hexamers. An immunoSEQ multiplex PCR amplified TCR beta CDR3 over 54 Vbeta and 13 Jbeta. MiXCR was run by TCRdb on the immunoSEQ multiplex PCR reads, yielding one entry per CDR3 protein. The sample consists of 100,000 to 150,000 distinct CDR3 sequences, around 92% of them appearing once. Sequencing of TCR beta was carried out in blood CD8+ and CD4+ T cells. The authors negatively isolated CD8+ and CD4+ T cells and FACS-enriched TEMRA cells.

The chain couples TRBV20-1 to TRBJ2-7; D is ambiguous. This clonotype originated in a human donor with multiple sclerosis. Sequencing was performed on CD4+ T cells from PBMCs. This CDR3 reads CSARPFVGDEQYF. The CDR3 DNA is TGCAGTGCTAGACCTTTTGTGGGCGACGAGCAGTACTTC.